The 14 T cell receptor beta chains reported below all come from one sample, sequenced in a study of OX40 agonist ivuxolimab in advanced cancers. Data came from immunoSEQ multiplex PCR; TCRdb stores just in-frame clones and leaves some out. The table shows about 62,000 clones, with 80% to 95% occurring only once. The starting material was CD4+ or CD8+ T cells sorted from blood, obtained in a trial of the OX40 agonist ivuxolimab. These receptors all stem from an adult with an advanced solid tumor such as melanoma, head and neck, liver or kidney cancer.

This clone was recorded at least ten times. The chain uses TRBV7-3 and TRBJ1-2; D is uncertain. The CDR3 is 11 residues long. V lost 0 bases, J lost 8 bases, and 4 bases lay in between. CDR1 is SGHTA and CDR2 is FQGTGA in the germline V gene. The chain's CDR3 is CASSLTDGYTF. DNA for the CDR3: TGTGCCAGCAGCTTAACGGACGGCTACACCTTC.

This chain uses TRBV7-6 with TRBJ2-1, with 10 bases aligning to TRBD2. The CDR3 is 15 amino acids. Germline V CDR1 and CDR2: SGHVS, FNYEAQ. The V segment lost 2 bases and the J segment 5 bases; nucleotides outside the gene matches: 3. The CDR3: CASSLRTSGNNEQFF. Written as DNA, the CDR3 is TGTGCCAGCAGCTTAAGGACTAGCGGAAACAATGAGCAGTTCTTC.

This clone appeared a single time. This chain links TRBV19 with TRBJ2-7; D may be TRBD2 (6 bases). The V and J ends lost 5 bases and 1 base respectively, with 15 bases between them. The length of the CDR3 is 15 residues. The germline V gene encodes CDR1 LNHDA and CDR2 SQIVND (reference sequence). The CDR3 is CASSPRDSGSYEQYF. Here the CDR3 DNA reads TGTGCCAGTAGTCCCCGTGATAGCGGTTCCTACGAGCAGTACTTC.

The chain uses TRBV5-1 and TRBJ2-7; D remains ambiguous. This CDR3 spans 13 amino acids. Trimming took 4 bases from V and 2 from J, leaving 10 bases between them. In germline, CDR1 is SGHRS, CDR2 YFSETQ. Here the CDR3 reads CASSPSGPYEQYF. CDR3 coding DNA: TGCGCCAGCAGCCCTTCGGGTCCCTACGAGCAGTACTTC.

The V and J genes are TRBV7-9 and TRBJ1-2; possibly TRBD1 for D (5 bases). Trimming took off 1 base at V and 0 bases at J, with 9 bases between the two ends. The V gene's germline CDR1 is SEHNR and CDR2 FQNEAQ (reference sequence). This CDR3 is 15 amino acids long. Here the CDR3 DNA reads TGTGCCAGCAGCTTAGGTGGGGGAACTAACTATGGCTACACCTTC. Amino acid sequence: CASSLGGGTNYGYTF.

The chain recombines TRBV7-9 with TRBJ2-3, with 9 positions matching TRBD2. The CDR3 length is 17 residues. J gave up 2 bases and V 0 bases, and 6 bases lay outside the gene matches. The germline V gene has CDR1 SEHNR and CDR2 FQNEAQ (reference sequence). The CDR3: CASSLAAAGGLTDTQYF. As DNA, the CDR3 is TGTGCCAGCAGCTTAGCCGCAGCGGGGGGCCTCACAGATACGCAGTATTTT.

The chain carries TRBV3-1 (or the pseudogene TRBV3-2) and TRBJ2-2; D not certain. Germline V gene sequence: CDR1 LGHDT, CDR2 YNNKEL (reference sequence). The CDR3 spans 9 residues. V lost 7 bases to trimming and J lost 6 bases, with 0 bases between them. The CDR3 DNA sequence: TGTGCCAGCACCGGGGAGCTGTTTTTT. Translating gives CASTGELFF.

V gene TRBV2 combines with J gene TRBJ2-5; TRBD2 aligns across 7 bases. The V segment lost 0 bases and the J segment 5 bases; nucleotides outside the gene matches: 12. The length of the CDR3 is 17 residues. Per the germline V gene, CDR1 is SNHLY and CDR2 is FYNNEI. Here the CDR3 reads CASSEAWRGGSAETQYF. The CDR3 coding sequence is TGTGCCAGCAGTGAAGCGTGGCGCGGGGGATCAGCGGAGACCCAGTACTTC.

The V gene is TRBV29-1, the J gene TRBJ1-2, with a possible D match to TRBD1 (5 bases). The CDR3 extends over 14 amino acids. In germline, CDR1 is SQVTM, CDR2 ANQGSEA. V was pared by 3 bases and J by 5 bases, with 16 bases between. The CDR3 protein is CSVDLFGGRYGYTF. The CDR3, as DNA: TGCAGCGTTGATTTGTTCGGGGGTAGATATGGCTACACCTTC.

This clone has just one count. V usage is TRBV6-1 and J usage is TRBJ2-7; no clear D gene. Germline CDR1 reads MNHNS; CDR2 reads SASEGT. This CDR3 comprises 15 residues. Trimming cost V 4 bases and J 9 bases, with 22 bases left between them. Here the CDR3 DNA reads TGTGCCAGCAGTGTACAGCCGGGTCGCCCTAGTGGGCAGTACTTC. As protein: CASSVQPGRPSGQYF.

The genes are TRBV11-2 and TRBJ2-1, with D possibly being TRBD1 or TRBD2 (7 bases each). With 0 bases removed from V and 4 bases from J, the gap between germline ends came to 10 bases. The CDR3 length is 15 residues. From germline, CDR1 is SGHAT and CDR2 FQNNGV. This chain's CDR3 is CASSLEAGQYNEQFF. The DNA of the CDR3 is TGTGCCAGCAGCTTAGAAGCGGGACAGTACAATGAGCAGTTCTTC.

The chain joins TRBV9 to TRBJ1-1, with TRBD1 matching 9 bases. The CDR3 has 15 amino acids. Germline V gene lookup returns CDR1 SGDLS and CDR2 YYNGEE. Unmatched junction bases numbered 9, after V lost 2 bases and J lost 7 bases. The chain's CDR3 is CASSVTGTGRYEAFF. CDR3 bases: TGTGCCAGCAGCGTTACCGGGACAGGGAGGTATGAAGCTTTCTTT.

The rearrangement links TRBV7-9 to TRBJ1-1; no definite D call. CDR1 and CDR2 (germline): SEHNR, FQNEAQ (reference sequence). The CDR3 runs 12 residues. V was clipped by 1 base and J by 11 bases, with 11 bases between them. The CDR3 sequence: CASSLGASGAFF. The CDR3 DNA reads as TGTGCCAGCAGCTTAGGGGCAAGTGGTGCTTTCTTT.

This clone was observed once. The rearrangement joins TRBV7-8 to TRBJ2-1; TRBD2 aligns across 12 bases. Trimming took 2 bases from V and 7 from J; bases not matched to a gene: 3. Per germline, CDR1 SGHVS and CDR2 FQNEAQ. CDR3 length: 15 amino acids. This chain's CDR3 is CASSLLAGGKNEQFF. CDR3 nucleotides: TGTGCCAGCAGCTTACTAGCGGGAGGGAAAAATGAGCAGTTCTTC.